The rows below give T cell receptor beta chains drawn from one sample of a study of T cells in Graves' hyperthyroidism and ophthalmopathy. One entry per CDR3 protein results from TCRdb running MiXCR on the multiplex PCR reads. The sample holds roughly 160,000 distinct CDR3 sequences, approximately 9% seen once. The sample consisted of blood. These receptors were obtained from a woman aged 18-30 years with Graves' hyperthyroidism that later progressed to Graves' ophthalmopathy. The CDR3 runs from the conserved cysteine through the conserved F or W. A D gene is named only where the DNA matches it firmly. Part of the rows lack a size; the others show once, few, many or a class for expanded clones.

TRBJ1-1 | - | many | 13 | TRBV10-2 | TGCGCCAGCAGTGAGGTCGGGGGGGCTGAAGCTTTCTTT | CASSEVGGAEAFF
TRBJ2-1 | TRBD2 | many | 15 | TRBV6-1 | TGTGCCAGCCCCCGACTAGCGGGATTCTACAATGAGCAGTTCTTC | CASPRLAGFYNEQFF
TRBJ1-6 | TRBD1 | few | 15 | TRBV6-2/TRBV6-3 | TGTGCCAGCACCGCGGGCAGGGGGTTTAATTCACCCCTCCACTTT | CASTAGRGFNSPLHF
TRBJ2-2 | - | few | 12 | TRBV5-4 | TGTGCCAGCAGCCCTAAAGACGGGGAGCTGTTTTTT | CASSPKDGELFF
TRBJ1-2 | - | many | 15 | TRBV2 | TGTGCCAGCAGTGAAGCGTCCGGGGCGAGCTATGGCTACACCTTC | CASSEASGASYGYTF
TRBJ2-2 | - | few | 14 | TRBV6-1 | TGTGCCAGCAGGGGGGGGACAGCCCACGGGGAGCTGTTTTTT | CASRGGTAHGELFF
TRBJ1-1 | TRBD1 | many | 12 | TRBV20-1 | TGCAGTGCGCCCTACAGGGGGACTGAAGCTTTCTTT | CSAPYRGTEAFF
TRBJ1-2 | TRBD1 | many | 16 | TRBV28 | TGTGCCAGCACTCACCCAGGCTACCGGGACAGCTATGGCTACACCTTC | CASTHPGYRDSYGYTF
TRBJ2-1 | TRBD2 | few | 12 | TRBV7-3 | TGTGCCAGCAGCCTCGGGGGGGGGAGGCAGTTCTTC | CASSLGGGRQFF
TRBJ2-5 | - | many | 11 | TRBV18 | TGTGCCAGCTCACGCAAAGAGACCCAGTACTTC | CASSRKETQYF
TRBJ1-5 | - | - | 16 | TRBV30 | TGTGCCTGGAGTCCTACCTTCGTAGAAGGAGGGCAGCCCCAGCATTTT | CAWSPTFVEGGQPQHF
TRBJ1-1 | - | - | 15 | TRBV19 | TGTGCCAGTAGGTTGTCCGGGACCCTCTTTGGTGAAGCTTTCTTT | CASRLSGTLFGEAFF
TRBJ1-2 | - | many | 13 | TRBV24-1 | TGTGCCACCAGTGATTTTCAGGGCTATGGCTACACCTTC | CATSDFQGYGYTF
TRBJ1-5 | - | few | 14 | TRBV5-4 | TGTGCCAGCAGCTTGGCAGGGGGCAATCAGCCCCAGCATTTT | CASSLAGGNQPQHF
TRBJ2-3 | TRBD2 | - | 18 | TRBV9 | TGTGCCAGCAGCGTAGATGCTAGCGGGGGGGGATTCACAGATACGCAGTATTTT | CASSVDASGGGFTDTQYF
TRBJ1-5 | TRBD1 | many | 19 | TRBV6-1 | TGTGCCAGCAGTTCCCATACCGGGACAGGGGGTGTCATTTTTCAGCCCCAGCATTTT | CASSSHTGTGGVIFQPQHF
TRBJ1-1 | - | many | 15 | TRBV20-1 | TGCAGTGCTAGAAACCCACGGGGGGGTAACACTGAAGCTTTCTTT | CSARNPRGGNTEAFF
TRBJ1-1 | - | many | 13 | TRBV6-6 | TGTGCCAGCAGTTACATTAAGAACACTGAAGCTTTCTTT | CASSYIKNTEAFF
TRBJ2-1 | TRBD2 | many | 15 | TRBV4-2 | TGTGCCAGCAGCCAAGGACTAGCGGGGGTGGATGAGCAGTTCTTC | CASSQGLAGVDEQFF
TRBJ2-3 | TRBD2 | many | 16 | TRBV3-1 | TGTGCCAGCAGCCAAGTGGGGACTAGCGGGAGAGATACGCAGTATTTT | CASSQVGTSGRDTQYF
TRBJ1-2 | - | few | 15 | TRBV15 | TGTGCCACCAGCAGCCTATTGGGGAGAGACTATGGCTACACCTTC | CATSSLLGRDYGYTF
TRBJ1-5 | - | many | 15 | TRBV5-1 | TGCGCCAGCAGCTTGGGAGACGCTACGAATCAGCCCCAGCATTTT | CASSLGDATNQPQHF
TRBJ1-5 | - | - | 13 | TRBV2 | TGTGCCAGCAGTGAAAGCAGCAATCAGCCCCAGCGTTTT | CASSESSNQPQRF
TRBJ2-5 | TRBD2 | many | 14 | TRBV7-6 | TGTGCCAGCAGCTTAGCGGGAGGGCCAGAGACCCAGTACTTC | CASSLAGGPETQYF
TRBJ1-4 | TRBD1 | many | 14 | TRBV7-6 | TGTGCCAGCAGCCAGACAGGGCGGGATGAAAAACTGTTTTTT | CASSQTGRDEKLFF
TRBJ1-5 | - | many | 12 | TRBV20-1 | TGCAGTGCTCTCTATAGCAATCAGCCCCAGCATTTT | CSALYSNQPQHF
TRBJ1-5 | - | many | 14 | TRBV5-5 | TGTGCCAGCAGCTTGGCGTCAGAAAATCAGCCCCAGCATTTT | CASSLASENQPQHF
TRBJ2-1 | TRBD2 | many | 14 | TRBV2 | TGTGCCAGCAGCGTAGCGGGAGGGCCTAGTGAGCAGTTCTTC | CASSVAGGPSEQFF
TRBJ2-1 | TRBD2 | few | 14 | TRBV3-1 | TGTGCCAGCAGTTCGACTAGCGGGAGATTAGAGCAGTTCTTC | CASSSTSGRLEQFF
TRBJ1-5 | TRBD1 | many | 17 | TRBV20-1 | TGCAGTGCTAGAGTAGGACAGGGGATGTTTGTCAATCAGCCCCAGCATTTT | CSARVGQGMFVNQPQHF
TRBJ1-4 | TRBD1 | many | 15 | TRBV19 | TGTGCCAGTAGCGATCAACAGGGGGGGAAGGAAAAACTGTTTTTT | CASSDQQGGKEKLFF
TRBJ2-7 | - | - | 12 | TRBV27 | TGTGCCAGCAGTTTCGGACAAGGCGAGCAGTACTTC | CASSFGQGEQYF